The clone carrying this TCR beta chain was recorded once. Its antigen is not known. Other DNA sequences of this sample code for an identical CDR3. Measured with immunoSEQ multiplex PCR; TCRdb has only the in-frame clones, and not every one. The table shows tens of thousands of clones, with approximately 93% occurring only once. The record originates from a study of cytomegalovirus exposure and HLA in healthy donors. Study-wide background: The same platform as the 666 first-cohort repertoires was used for the 100 to 150 validation repertoires, a later analysis reported. Study-level results: Altogether, some 170 TCR beta chains were recorded as cytomegalovirus-associated. The finding came from a later analysis; first-cohort TCR clusters tended to co-occur in the 110 or so validation repertoires. There were a few CMV-associated chains whose specificity for CMV antigens was confirmed in vitro.

This CDR3 is built from 11 residues. Per germline, CDR1 KGHSH and CDR2 LQKENI. V lost 3 bases and J lost 6, with 6 bases in between. The rearrangement links TRBV18 to TRBJ2-7; TRBD2 might be the D (6 bases). Sequenced: PBMCs. The receptor comes from a man aged 18 to 35 in good health and CMV-seropositive. The CDR3 nucleotides read TGTGCCAGCTCACCGGGGGGCGAGCAGTACTTC. Protein product: CASSPGGEQYF.